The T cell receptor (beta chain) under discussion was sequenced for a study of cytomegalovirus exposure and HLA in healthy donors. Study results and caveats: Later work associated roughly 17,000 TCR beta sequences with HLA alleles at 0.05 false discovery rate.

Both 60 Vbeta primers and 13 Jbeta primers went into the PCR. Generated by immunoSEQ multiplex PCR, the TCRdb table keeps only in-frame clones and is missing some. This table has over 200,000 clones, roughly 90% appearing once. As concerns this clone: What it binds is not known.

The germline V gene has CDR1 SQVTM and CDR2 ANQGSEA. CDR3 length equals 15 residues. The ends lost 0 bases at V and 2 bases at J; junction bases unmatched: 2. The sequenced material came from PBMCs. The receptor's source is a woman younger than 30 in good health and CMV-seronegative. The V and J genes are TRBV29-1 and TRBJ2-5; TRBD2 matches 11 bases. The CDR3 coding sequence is TGCAGCGTTGAAGATAGCGGGGGGGATCAAGAGACCCAGTACTTC. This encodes CSVEDSGGDQETQYF.